This T cell receptor beta chain was captured by sequencing in a study of beta chain features in type 1 diabetes. This clone has more than one count but fewer than ten. Its specificity is not known. The study, taken as a whole, reports: Significant though moderate, a shortening of TCRB CDR3s appeared in all four CD4+ subsets of Type 1 diabetes patients.

TCRB transcripts that were expressed got sequenced, as all of the isolated RNA had been reverse transcribed. The average read count of naive, central memory and regulatory T cell samples was approximately 3.9 million. Sequenced by immunoSEQ multiplex PCR; TCRdb stores in-frame clones only, minus some. The sample has a few hundred thousand clones, under 13% seen once. CDR1 is SGHDN and CDR2 is FVKESK in the germline V gene. CDR3 length equals 16 residues. Germline trimming cut 1 base from V and 1 base from J; bases unmatched to any gene: 6. The sequence came from a young man in good health. The sample taken for sequencing was central memory CD4+ T cells from blood. The J gene is TRBJ2-7, the V gene TRBV14; 8 positions match TRBD1. CDR3 sequence (DNA): TGTGCCAGCAGCCAAGTACCCGGGACAGGATCCTACGAGCAGTACTTC. Amino acid sequence: CASSQVPGTGSYEQYF.